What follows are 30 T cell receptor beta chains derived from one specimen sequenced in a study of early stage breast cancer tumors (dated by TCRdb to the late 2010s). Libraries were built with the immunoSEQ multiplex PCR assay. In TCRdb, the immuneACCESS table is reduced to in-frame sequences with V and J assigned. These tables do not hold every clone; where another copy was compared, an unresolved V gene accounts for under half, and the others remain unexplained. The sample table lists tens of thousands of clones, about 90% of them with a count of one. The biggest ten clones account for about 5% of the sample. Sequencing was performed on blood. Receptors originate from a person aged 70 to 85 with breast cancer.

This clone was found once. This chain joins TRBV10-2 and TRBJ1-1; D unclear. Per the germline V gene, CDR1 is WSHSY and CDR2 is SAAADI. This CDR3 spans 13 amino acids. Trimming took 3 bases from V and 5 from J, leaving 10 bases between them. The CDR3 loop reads CASSDGGFTEAFF. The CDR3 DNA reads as TGCGCCAGCAGTGACGGAGGGTTTACTGAAGCTTTCTTT.

CDR3 residues: CASSGPGQGSYEQYF. The CDR3 bases are TGCGCCAGCAGCGGTCCGGGACAGGGTAGTTACGAGCAGTACTTC. This sequence joins TRBV5-1 and TRBJ2-7; 9 bases are shared with TRBD1. Germline lookup yields CDR1 SGHRS and CDR2 YFSETQ. With V trimmed by 4 bases and J by 4 bases, 9 bases remained unmatched. The length of the CDR3 is 15 residues.

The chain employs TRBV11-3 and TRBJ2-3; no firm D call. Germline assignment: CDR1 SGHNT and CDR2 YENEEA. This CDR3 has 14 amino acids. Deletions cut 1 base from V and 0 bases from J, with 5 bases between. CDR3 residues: CASSLGRSTDTQYF. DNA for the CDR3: TGTGCCAGCAGCTTAGGCAGGAGCACAGATACGCAGTATTTT.

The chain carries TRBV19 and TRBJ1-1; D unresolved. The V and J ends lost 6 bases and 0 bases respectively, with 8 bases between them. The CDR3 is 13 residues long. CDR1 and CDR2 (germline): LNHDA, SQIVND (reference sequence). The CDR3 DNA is TGTGCCAGTAGCCGGAGCATGAACACTGAAGCTTTCTTT. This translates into CASSRSMNTEAFF.

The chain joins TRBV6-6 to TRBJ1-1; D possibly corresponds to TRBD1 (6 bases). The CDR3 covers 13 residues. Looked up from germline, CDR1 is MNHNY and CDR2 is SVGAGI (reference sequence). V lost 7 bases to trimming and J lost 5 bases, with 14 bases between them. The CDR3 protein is CASTVTGTTEAFF. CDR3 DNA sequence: TGTGCCAGCACCGTTACAGGGACGACTGAAGCTTTCTTT.

The CDR3, as DNA: TGTGCCAGCAGTCCGCAGGGCGGCGGTGGCTACACCTTC. It is translated as CASSPQGGGGYTF. The chain links TRBV27 to TRBJ1-2; TRBD1 is a possible D gene (5 bases). Between the trimmed V and J ends, which lost 5 bases and 7 bases, there was a span of 14 bases. The CDR3 consists of 13 residues. Germline values: CDR1 MNHEY, CDR2 SMNVEV (reference sequence).

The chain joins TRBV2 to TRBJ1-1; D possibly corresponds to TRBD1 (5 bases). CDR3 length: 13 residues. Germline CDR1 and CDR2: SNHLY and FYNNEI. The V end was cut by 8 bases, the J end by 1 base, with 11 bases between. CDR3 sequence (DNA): TGTGCCAGCGAGACAGCTCAGAACACTGAAGCTTTCTTT. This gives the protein CASETAQNTEAFF.

CDR3 region: CASSLGARTGWDTEAFF. The CDR3 DNA follows: TGTGCCAGCAGCTTAGGGGCGCGGACAGGGTGGGACACTGAAGCTTTCTTT. The rearrangement joins TRBV11-2 to TRBJ1-1; 8 bases align to TRBD1. The CDR3 runs to 17 residues. The V and J ends lost 1 base and 3 bases, in that order; junction bases with no gene match: 10. Germline V gives CDR1 SGHAT, CDR2 FQNNGV.

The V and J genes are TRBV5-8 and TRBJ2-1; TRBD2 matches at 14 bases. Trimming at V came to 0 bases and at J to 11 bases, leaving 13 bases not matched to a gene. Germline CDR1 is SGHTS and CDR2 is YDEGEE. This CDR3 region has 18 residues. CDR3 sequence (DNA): TGTGCCAGCAGCTTGGCCTTCGGACTAGCGGGGGGATATTACCAGCAGTTCTTC. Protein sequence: CASSLAFGLAGGYYQQFF.

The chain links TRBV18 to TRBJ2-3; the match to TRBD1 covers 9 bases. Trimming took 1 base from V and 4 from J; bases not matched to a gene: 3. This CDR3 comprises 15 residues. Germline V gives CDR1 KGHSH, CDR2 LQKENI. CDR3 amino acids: CASSPLGQGADTQYF. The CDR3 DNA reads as TGTGCCAGCTCACCACTGGGACAGGGAGCAGATACGCAGTATTTT.

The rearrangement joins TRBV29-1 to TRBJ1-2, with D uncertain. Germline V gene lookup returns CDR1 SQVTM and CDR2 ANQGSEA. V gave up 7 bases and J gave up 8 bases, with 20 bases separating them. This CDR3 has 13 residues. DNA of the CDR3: TGCAGCGCCGCCGTCCTAGCCCCCCTGGGCTACACCTTC. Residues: CSAAVLAPLGYTF.

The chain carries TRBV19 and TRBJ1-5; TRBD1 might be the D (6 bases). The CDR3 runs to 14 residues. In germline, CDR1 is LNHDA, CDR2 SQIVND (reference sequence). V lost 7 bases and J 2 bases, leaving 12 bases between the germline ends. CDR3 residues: CASIRGDGNQPQHF. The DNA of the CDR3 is TGTGCCAGTATCAGGGGAGATGGCAATCAGCCCCAGCATTTT.

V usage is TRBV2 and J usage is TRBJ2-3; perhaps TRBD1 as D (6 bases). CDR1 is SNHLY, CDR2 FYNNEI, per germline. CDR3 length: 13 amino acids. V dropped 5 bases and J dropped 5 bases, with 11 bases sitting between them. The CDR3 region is CASSREQGDTQYF. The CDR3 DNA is TGTGCCAGCAGTCGTGAACAGGGAGATACGCAGTATTTT.

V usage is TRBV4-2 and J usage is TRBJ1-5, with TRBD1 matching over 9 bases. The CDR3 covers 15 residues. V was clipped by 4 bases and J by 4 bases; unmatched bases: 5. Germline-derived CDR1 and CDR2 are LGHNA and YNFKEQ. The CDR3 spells CASSRGTGLNQPQHF. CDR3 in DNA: TGTGCCAGCAGCCGGGGGACAGGGCTGAATCAGCCCCAGCATTTT.

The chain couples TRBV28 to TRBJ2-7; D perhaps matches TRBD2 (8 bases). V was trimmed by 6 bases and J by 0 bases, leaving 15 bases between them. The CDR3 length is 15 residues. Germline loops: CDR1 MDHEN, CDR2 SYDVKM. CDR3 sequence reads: CASRVGGDSSYEQYF. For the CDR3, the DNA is TGTGCCAGCAGGGTCGGGGGGGACAGCTCCTACGAGCAGTACTTC.

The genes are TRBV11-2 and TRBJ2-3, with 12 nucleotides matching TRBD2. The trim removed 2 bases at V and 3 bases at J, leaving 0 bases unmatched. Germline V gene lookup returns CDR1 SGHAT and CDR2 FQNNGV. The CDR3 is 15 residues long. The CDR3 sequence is CASSLLAGGTDTQYF. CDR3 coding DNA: TGTGCCAGCAGCTTACTAGCGGGAGGGACAGATACGCAGTATTTT.

Written as DNA, the CDR3 is TGCAGCGGACAGCCCCAGGGTAACACTGAAGCTTTCTTT. As protein: CSGQPQGNTEAFF. The rearrangement links TRBV29-1 to TRBJ1-1, with D maybe TRBD1 (5 bases). There are 13 residues in the CDR3. V lost 7 bases and J lost 2, with 14 bases in between. Germline V gives CDR1 SQVTM, CDR2 ANQGSEA.

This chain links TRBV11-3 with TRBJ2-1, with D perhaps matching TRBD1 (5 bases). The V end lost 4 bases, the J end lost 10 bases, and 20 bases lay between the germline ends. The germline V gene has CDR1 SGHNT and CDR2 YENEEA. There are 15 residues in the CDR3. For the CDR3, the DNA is TGTGCCAGCAGCTCCAGACAGCCTCGGTCATGCGAGCAGTTCTTC. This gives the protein CASSSRQPRSCEQFF. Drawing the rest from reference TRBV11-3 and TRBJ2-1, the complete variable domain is EAGVVQSPRYKIIEKKQPVAFWCNPISGHNTLYWYLQNLGQGPELLIRYENEEAVDDSQLPKDRFSAERLKGVDSTLKIQPAELGDSAVYLCASSSRQPRSCEQFFGPGTRLTVL.

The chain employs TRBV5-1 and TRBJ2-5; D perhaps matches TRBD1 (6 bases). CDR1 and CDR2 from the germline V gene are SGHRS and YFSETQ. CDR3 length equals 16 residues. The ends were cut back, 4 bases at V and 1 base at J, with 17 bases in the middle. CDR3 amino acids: CASSPGGGGRQETQYF. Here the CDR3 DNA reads TGCGCCAGCAGCCCGGGTGGGGGCGGGCGCCAAGAGACCCAGTACTTC.

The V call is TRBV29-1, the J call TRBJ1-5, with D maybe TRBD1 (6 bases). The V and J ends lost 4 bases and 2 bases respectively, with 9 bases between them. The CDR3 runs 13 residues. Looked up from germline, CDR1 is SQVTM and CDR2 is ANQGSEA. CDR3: CSVGGLGNQPQHF. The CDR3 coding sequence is TGCAGCGTTGGGGGGCTGGGCAATCAGCCCCAGCATTTT.

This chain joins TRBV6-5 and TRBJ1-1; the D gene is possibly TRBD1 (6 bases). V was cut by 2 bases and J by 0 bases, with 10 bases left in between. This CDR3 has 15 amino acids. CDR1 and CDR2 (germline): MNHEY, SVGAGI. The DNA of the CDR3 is TGTGCCAGCAGTTACCAGGGGCCGATGAACACTGAAGCTTTCTTT. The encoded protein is CASSYQGPMNTEAFF.

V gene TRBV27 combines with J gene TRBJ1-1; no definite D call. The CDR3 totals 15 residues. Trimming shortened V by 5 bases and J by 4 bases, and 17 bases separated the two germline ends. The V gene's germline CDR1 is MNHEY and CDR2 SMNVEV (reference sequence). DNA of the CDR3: TGTGCCAGCAGTCTCTCAGGCGGAGGGTGCACTGAAGCTTTCTTT. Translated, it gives CASSLSGGGCTEAFF.

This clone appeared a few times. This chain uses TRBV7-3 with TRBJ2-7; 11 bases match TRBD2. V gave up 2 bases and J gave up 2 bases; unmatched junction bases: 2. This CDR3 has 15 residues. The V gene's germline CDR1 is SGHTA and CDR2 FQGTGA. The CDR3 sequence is CASSLGTSGTYEQYF. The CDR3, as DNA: TGTGCCAGCAGCTTAGGGACTAGCGGTACCTACGAGCAGTACTTC.

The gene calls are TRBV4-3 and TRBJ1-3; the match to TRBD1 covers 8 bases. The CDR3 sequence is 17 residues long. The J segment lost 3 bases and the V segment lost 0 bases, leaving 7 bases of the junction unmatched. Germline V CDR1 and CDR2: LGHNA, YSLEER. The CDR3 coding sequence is TGCGCCAGCAGCCAAGACAGGGTAACAGGGGGTGGAAACACCATATATTTT. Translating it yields CASSQDRVTGGGNTIYF.

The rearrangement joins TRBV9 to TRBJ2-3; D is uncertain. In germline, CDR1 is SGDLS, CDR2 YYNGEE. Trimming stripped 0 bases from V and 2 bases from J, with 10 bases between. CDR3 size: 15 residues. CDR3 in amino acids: CASSVVEEPTDTQYF. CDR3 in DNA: TGTGCCAGCAGCGTAGTTGAGGAACCCACAGATACGCAGTATTTT. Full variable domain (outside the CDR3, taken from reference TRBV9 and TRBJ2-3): DSGVTQTPKHLITATGQRVTLRCSPRSGDLSVYWYQQSLDQGLQFLIQYYNGEERAKGNILERFSAQQFPDLHSELNLSSLELGDSALYFCASSVVEEPTDTQYFGPGTRLTVL.

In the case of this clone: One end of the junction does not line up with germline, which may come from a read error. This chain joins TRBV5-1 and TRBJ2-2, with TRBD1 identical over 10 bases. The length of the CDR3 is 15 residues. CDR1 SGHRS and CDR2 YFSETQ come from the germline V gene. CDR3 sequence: CASSGGQGNSGELFF. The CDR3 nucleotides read TGCGCCAGCAGCGGGGGACAGGGGAACAGCGGGGAGCTGTTTTTT. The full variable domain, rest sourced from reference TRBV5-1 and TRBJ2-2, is KAGVTQTPRYLIKTRGQQVTLSCSPISGHRSVSWYQQTPGQGLQFLFEYFSETQRNKGNFPGRFSGRQFSNSRSEMNVSTLELGDSALYLCASSGGQGNSGELFFGEGSRLTVL.

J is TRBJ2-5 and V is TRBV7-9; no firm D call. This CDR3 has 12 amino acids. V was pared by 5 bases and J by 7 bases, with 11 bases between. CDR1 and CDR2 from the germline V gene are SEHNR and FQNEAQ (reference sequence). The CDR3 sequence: CASSQSLRTQYF. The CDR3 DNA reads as TGTGCCAGCAGCCAATCCCTGCGGACCCAGTACTTC.

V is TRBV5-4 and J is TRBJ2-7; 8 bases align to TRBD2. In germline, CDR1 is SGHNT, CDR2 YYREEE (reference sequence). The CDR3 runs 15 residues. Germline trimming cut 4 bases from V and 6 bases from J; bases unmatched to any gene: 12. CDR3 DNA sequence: TGTGCCAGCAGCCAGAGCGGGGGCAGGGTGGGCGAGCAGTACTTC. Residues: CASSQSGGRVGEQYF.

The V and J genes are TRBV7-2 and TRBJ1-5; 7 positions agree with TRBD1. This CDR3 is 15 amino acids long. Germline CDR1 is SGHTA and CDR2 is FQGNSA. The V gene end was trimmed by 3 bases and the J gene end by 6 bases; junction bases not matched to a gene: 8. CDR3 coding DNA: TGTGCCAGCAGCTTTATTGACAGGGAAGGTCAGCCCCAGCATTTT. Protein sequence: CASSFIDREGQPQHF.

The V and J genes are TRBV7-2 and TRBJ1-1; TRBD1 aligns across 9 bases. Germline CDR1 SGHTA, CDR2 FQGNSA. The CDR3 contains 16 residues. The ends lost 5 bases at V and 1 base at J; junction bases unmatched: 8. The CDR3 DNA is TGTGCCAGCAGCCCAGGGACAGGGCGGGGGAACACTGAAGCTTTCTTT. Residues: CASSPGTGRGNTEAFF.